These 20 T cell receptor beta chains were sequenced from one sample in a study of CD8+ T cells in alopecia areata. Extraction and reverse transcription of RNA yielded cDNA as the sequencing template. Sequencing was performed with immunoSEQ multiplex PCR; in TCRdb, only in-frame clones are kept and a portion is missing. The data contain approximately 160,000 clones, around three fifths of them singletons. The treatment: oral pan-JAK inhibitor, 5-10 mg twice daily. Sequences were derived from CD4+ T cells sorted from blood, sampled at week 24, from a patient treated with tofacitinib. The origin of the receptors is a human donor with alopecia areata.

Remarks on this clone: Its ends do not fully match the called genes, so a read error is possible. J is TRBJ2-5 and V is TRBV5-1; perhaps TRBD2 as D (6 bases). Germline assignment: CDR1 SGHRS and CDR2 YFSETQ. CDR3 length: 14 amino acids. The CDR3 protein is CASRLGLLQETQYF. The CDR3 nucleotides are TGCGCCAGCAGGTTGGGACTCCTCCAAGAGACCCAGTACTTC.

As for this clone: A much larger clone lies one base from this, so it may be a read error. This chain links TRBV27 with TRBJ2-7; D is ambiguous. Trimming stripped 5 bases from V and 3 bases from J, with 5 bases between. The length of the CDR3 is 11 residues. From germline, CDR1 is MNHEY and CDR2 SMNVEV (reference sequence). The CDR3 bases are TGTGCCAGCAGTCAAGGCTACGAGCAGTACTTC. It yields the protein CASSQGYEQYF.

This chain joins TRBV29-1 and TRBJ1-1; D call uncertain. Germline V gives CDR1 SQVTM, CDR2 ANQGSEA. V lost 4 bases and J 0 bases, leaving 9 bases between the germline ends. The CDR3 is 13 amino acids. The CDR3 sequence is CSVGPLLNTEAFF. CDR3 nucleotides: TGCAGCGTTGGACCATTGTTGAACACTGAAGCTTTCTTT.

This rearrangement joins TRBV29-1 to TRBJ1-1, with TRBD1 identical over 7 bases. After removal of 2 bases from V and 5 bases from J, the junction contained 5 bases not matched to a gene. CDR1 SQVTM and CDR2 ANQGSEA come from the germline V gene. There are 13 residues in the CDR3. Here the CDR3 DNA reads TGCAGCGTTGAACACAGGGGTAAAACTGAAGCTTTCTTT. It encodes CSVEHRGKTEAFF.

This clone has a single count. This CDR3 reads CASSSLAGIEETQYF. As DNA, the CDR3 is TGCGCCAGCAGCTCTCTAGCGGGCATTGAAGAGACCCAGTACTTC. The V gene is TRBV5-1, the J gene TRBJ2-5; 8 positions match TRBD2. Germline V CDR1 and CDR2: SGHRS, YFSETQ. Trimming cost V 3 bases and J 3 bases; bases outside gene matches: 7. The CDR3 loop spans 15 amino acids.

To note about this clone: It differs at one base from a far larger clone, so likely a read error. Distinct nucleotide sequences in the sample also encode this CDR3. The rearrangement links TRBV4-1 to TRBJ1-4; possibly TRBD1 for D (5 bases). Trimming shortened V by 0 bases and J by 8 bases, and 13 bases separated the two germline ends. The CDR3 has 15 amino acids. The germline CDR1 and CDR2 sequences are MGHRA and YSYEKL. The CDR3 protein is CASSQDLREGEKLFF. In DNA form, the CDR3 reads TGCGCCAGCAGCCAAGATCTCAGGGAGGGGGAAAAACTGTTTTTT.

This chain joins TRBV10-3 and TRBJ2-2; perhaps TRBD1 as D (6 bases). Trimming stripped 8 bases from V and 8 bases from J, with 12 bases between. Germline loops: CDR1 ENHRY, CDR2 SYGVKD. CDR3 size: 12 residues. CDR3 DNA sequence: TGTGCCATCTCTACAGGGTCTGGGGAGCTGTTTTTT. This sequence encodes CAISTGSGELFF.

V and J are TRBV6-5 and TRBJ2-1, with D maybe TRBD1 (6 bases). V lost 5 bases and J 4 bases, leaving 15 bases between the germline ends. The CDR3 is 15 residues long. From germline, CDR1 is MNHEY and CDR2 SVGAGI. The CDR3 loop is CASSPDRSYYNEQFF. The CDR3 DNA reads as TGTGCCAGCAGTCCCGACAGGAGTTATTACAATGAGCAGTTCTTC.

This clone appeared a few times. The chain uses TRBV7-2 and TRBJ1-1, with TRBD1 identical over 7 bases. Looked up from germline, CDR1 is SGHTA and CDR2 is FQGNSA. The CDR3 consists of 14 residues. Germline trimming cut 2 bases from V and 3 bases from J; bases unmatched to any gene: 3. Here the CDR3 reads CASSLQGGDTEAFF. CDR3 nucleotides: TGTGCCAGCAGCTTACAAGGGGGCGACACTGAAGCTTTCTTT.

The chain joins TRBV4-1 to TRBJ2-2; a possible D gene is TRBD1 (5 bases). The CDR3 is 15 residues long. Between the trimmed V and J ends, which lost 7 bases and 1 base, there was a span of 13 bases. Germline V gene data show CDR1 as MGHRA and CDR2 as YSYEKL. The CDR3 here is CASKLTEKNTGELFF. The CDR3 DNA reads TGCGCCAGCAAGTTGACAGAAAAGAACACCGGGGAGCTGTTTTTT.

This chain joins TRBV10-3 and TRBJ1-2; D not certain. Germline V CDR1 and CDR2: ENHRY, SYGVKD. With 8 bases removed from V and 3 bases from J, the gap between germline ends came to 7 bases. The CDR3 has 11 amino acids. The CDR3 nucleotides read TGTGCCATCTCTCGGGACTATGGCTACACCTTC. Translating it yields CAISRDYGYTF.

The chain employs TRBV12-5 and TRBJ1-6; a possible D gene is TRBD1 (5 bases). The germline V gene encodes CDR1 LGHNT and CDR2 FRNRAP. This CDR3 contains 17 residues. With 5 bases removed from V and 3 bases from J, the gap between germline ends came to 17 bases. In DNA form, the CDR3 reads TGTGCTAGTGGTGCCCCAAGGGAGGGGTACTATAATTCACCCCTCCACTTT. Its translation is CASGAPREGYYNSPLHF.

The gene calls are TRBV23-1 and TRBJ2-5; D tentatively reads TRBD1 or TRBD2 (6 bases each). TRBV23-1 carries the ORF label, with uncertain function. V was trimmed by 5 bases and J by 3 bases, leaving 10 bases between them. The CDR3 sequence is 13 residues long. Written as DNA, the CDR3 is TGCGCCAGCAGTGGACAGCGGGAAGAGACCCAGTACTTC. Its translation: CASSGQREETQYF.

This chain joins TRBV25-1 and TRBJ1-1, with TRBD1 matching over 7 bases. Germline CDR1 and CDR2: MGHDK and SYGVNS. There are 14 residues in the CDR3. With V trimmed by 6 bases and J by 5 bases, 9 bases remained unmatched. The CDR3, as DNA: TGTGCCAGCAGGGAAAGACAGGGCGGTACTGAAGCTTTCTTT. This sequence encodes CASRERQGGTEAFF.

This clone occurred a few times. J is TRBJ1-1 and V is TRBV29-1, with 7 bases aligning to TRBD1. V was clipped by 4 bases and J by 6 bases; unmatched bases: 8. Germline CDR1 SQVTM, CDR2 ANQGSEA. This CDR3 comprises 13 residues. CDR3 bases: TGCAGCGTTGCTTACAGGGGCTGGCCTGAAGCTTTCTTT. Amino acid sequence: CSVAYRGWPEAFF.

This clone was recorded once. The V call is TRBV23-1, the J call TRBJ2-4; TRBD2 is a possible D gene (6 bases). TRBV23-1 is placed among ORFs of uncertain function. The CDR3 length is 18 residues. Trimming left V 0 bases short and J 7 bases short, with 22 bases between. The CDR3 nucleotides are TGCGCCAGCAGTCAATCTAGCACTCAACAGGAGGGTCGGAACATTCAGTACTTC. This sequence encodes CASSQSSTQQEGRNIQYF.

This chain connects TRBV5-1 to TRBJ1-2; D unresolved. V was trimmed by 7 bases and J by 4 bases, leaving 17 bases between them. CDR3 size: 14 residues. From germline, CDR1 is SGHRS and CDR2 YFSETQ. In nucleotides, the CDR3 is TGCGCCAGCCGGGATAATGTGCTGGGCTATGGCTACACCTTC. This encodes CASRDNVLGYGYTF.

This clone was observed once. The rearrangement uses TRBV6-5 and TRBJ2-3, with D possibly matching TRBD2 (6 bases). This CDR3 is 15 amino acids long. CDR1 is MNHEY, CDR2 SVGAGI, per germline. V was clipped by 4 bases and J by 0 bases, with 11 bases between them. This chain's CDR3 is CASSSRRASTDTQYF. The CDR3 region has the DNA TGTGCCAGCAGTTCTCGGAGGGCCAGCACAGATACGCAGTATTTT.

V and J are TRBV30 and TRBJ1-6; D gene ambiguous. With 5 bases removed from V and 2 bases from J, the gap between germline ends came to 7 bases. The CDR3 runs to 13 residues. Germline-derived CDR1 and CDR2 are GTSNPN and SVGIG (reference sequence). DNA for the CDR3: TGTGCCTGGGCCGAAGCCTATAATTCACCCCTCCACTTT. This translates into CAWAEAYNSPLHF.

This clone was recorded a few times. V and J are TRBV4-2 and TRBJ2-3; 8 bases map to TRBD2. The CDR3 sequence is 16 residues long. With 5 bases clipped from V and 3 bases from J, the junction kept 10 bases outside the gene matches. Germline assignment: CDR1 LGHNA and CDR2 YNFKEQ. The CDR3 loop is CASSENAGGSTDTQYF. Written as DNA, the CDR3 is TGTGCCAGCAGCGAGAACGCGGGGGGCTCAACAGATACGCAGTATTTT.